The next 4 T cell receptor beta chains were all read from a single sample in a study of blood T cell repertoires in COVID-19. TCRdb keeps only in-frame clones here, not all; method: immunoSEQ multiplex PCR. The sample contains roughly 140,000 clones, around nine tenths of which appear only once. The sample comprised peripheral blood. The receptors were gathered from a human donor in a cohort sampled during active COVID-19.

DNA of the CDR3: TGCGCCAGCAGCCCGGAGCGGGGATTCACCTACGAGCAGTACTTC. As protein: CASSPERGFTYEQYF. The V gene is TRBV4-1, the J gene TRBJ2-7; TRBD2 matches 7 bases. The germline V gene encodes CDR1 MGHRA and CDR2 YSYEKL. The CDR3 contains 15 residues. After removal of 4 bases from V and 2 bases from J, the junction contained 8 bases not matched to a gene.

The chain uses TRBV5-6 and TRBJ2-7; maybe TRBD2 (6 bases). Per germline, CDR1 SGHDT and CDR2 YYEEEE. This CDR3 spans 14 amino acids. Trimming shortened V by 2 bases and J by 4 bases, and 13 bases separated the two germline ends. The DNA for the CDR3 is TGTGCCAGCAGCTTCGGCGGGATTTTTTACGAGCAGTACTTC. Residues: CASSFGGIFYEQYF.

This clone was found a few times. The V and J genes are TRBV19 and TRBJ2-7; TRBD2 might be the D (7 bases). From germline, CDR1 is LNHDA and CDR2 SQIVND (reference sequence). V was pared by 6 bases and J by 3 bases, with 15 bases between. The CDR3 runs 14 residues. CDR3 loop: CASSKGGGSYEQYF. The CDR3 region has the DNA TGTGCCAGTAGCAAAGGGGGGGGCAGCTACGAGCAGTACTTC.

The chain joins TRBV5-1 to TRBJ2-3; D is ambiguous. The CDR3 has 16 residues. Between the trimmed V and J ends, which lost 4 bases and 2 bases, there was a span of 17 bases. Germline V gene data show CDR1 as SGHRS and CDR2 as YFSETQ. The CDR3 region is CASSNYPHGNTDTQYF. Here the CDR3 DNA reads TGCGCCAGCAGCAACTACCCCCACGGTAACACAGATACGCAGTATTTT. Supplemented by reference TRBV5-1 and TRBJ2-3, the full variable domain reads KAGVTQTPRYLIKTRGQQVTLSCSPISGHRSVSWYQQTPGQGLQFLFEYFSETQRNKGNFPGRFSGRQFSNSRSEMNVSTLELGDSALYLCASSNYPHGNTDTQYFGPGTRLTVL.